One TCR beta chain is described in this entry. The antigen is undetermined. V gave up 4 bases and J gave up 0 bases, with 11 bases separating them. In germline, CDR1 is SGHRS, CDR2 YFSETQ. There are 15 residues in the CDR3. The sample originates from a study of pediatric ulcerative colitis. General study points: Blood samples from a couple of patients yielded substantially fewer templates and were excluded from blood-rectal overlap analysis. Blood-rectal clonal overlap within each person was significantly higher in ulcerative colitis patients than controls.

Generated by immunoSEQ multiplex PCR, the TCRdb table keeps only in-frame clones and is missing some. This sample has some 35,000 clones; about 81% occur once, and the top ten carry about 1.1%. One to two pinch biopsies were taken from the rectum during colonoscopy. The sequencing sample was made of gut tissue. This chain joins TRBV5-1 and TRBJ2-1, with D possibly being TRBD1 (5 bases). The origin of this receptor is a boy between 10 and 17 years old with mild ulcerative colitis. CDR3 in amino acids: CASSLGTGSYNEQFF. For the CDR3, the DNA is TGCGCCAGCAGCCTGGGTACAGGCTCCTACAATGAGCAGTTCTTC.